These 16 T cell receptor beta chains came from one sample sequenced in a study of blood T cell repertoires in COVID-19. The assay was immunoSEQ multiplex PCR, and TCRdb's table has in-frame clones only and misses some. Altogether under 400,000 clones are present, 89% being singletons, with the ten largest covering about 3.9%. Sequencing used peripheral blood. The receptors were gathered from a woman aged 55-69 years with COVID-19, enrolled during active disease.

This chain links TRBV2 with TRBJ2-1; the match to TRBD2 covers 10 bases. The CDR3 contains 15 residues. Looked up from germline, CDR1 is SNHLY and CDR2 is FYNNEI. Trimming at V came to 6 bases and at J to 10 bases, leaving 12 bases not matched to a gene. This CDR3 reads CASSLTAGGLGEQFF. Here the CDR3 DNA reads TGTGCCAGCAGCCTTACAGCGGGGGGGCTTGGGGAGCAGTTCTTC.

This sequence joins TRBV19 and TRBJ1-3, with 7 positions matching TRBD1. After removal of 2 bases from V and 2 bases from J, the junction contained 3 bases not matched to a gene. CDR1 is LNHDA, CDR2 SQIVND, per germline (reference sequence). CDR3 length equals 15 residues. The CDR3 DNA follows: TGTGCCAGTAGTATACAGACAGGGACTGGAAACACCATATATTTT. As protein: CASSIQTGTGNTIYF. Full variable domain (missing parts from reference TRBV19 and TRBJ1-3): DGGITQSPKYLFRKEGQNVTLSCEQNLNHDAMYWYRQDPGQGLRLIYYSQIVNDFQKGDIAEGYSVSREKKESFPLTVTSAQKNPTAFYLCASSIQTGTGNTIYFGEGSWLTVV.

CDR3 coding DNA: TGTGCCAGCAGTGAAGGAAGGTGGGTCAGGGATGGCTACACCTTC. Amino acids: CASSEGRWVRDGYTF. This chain connects TRBV25-1 to TRBJ1-2; D may be TRBD1 (5 bases). The CDR3 is made up of 15 amino acids. CDR1 and CDR2 from the germline V gene are MGHDK and SYGVNS. V dropped 2 bases and J dropped 6 bases, with 16 bases sitting between them.

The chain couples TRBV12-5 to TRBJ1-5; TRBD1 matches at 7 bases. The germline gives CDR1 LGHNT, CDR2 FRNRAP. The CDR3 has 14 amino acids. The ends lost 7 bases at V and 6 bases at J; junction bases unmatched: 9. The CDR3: CASADDRASQPQHF. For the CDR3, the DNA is TGTGCTAGTGCCGATGACAGGGCTAGTCAGCCCCAGCATTTT.

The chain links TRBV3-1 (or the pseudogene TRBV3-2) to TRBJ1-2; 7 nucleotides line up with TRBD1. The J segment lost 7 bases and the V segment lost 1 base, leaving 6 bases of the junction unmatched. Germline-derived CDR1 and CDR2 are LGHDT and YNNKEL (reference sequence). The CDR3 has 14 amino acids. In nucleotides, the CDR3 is TGTGCCAGCAGCCAAGCAGGAGGGGGCAGTGGCTACACCTTC. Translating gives CASSQAGGGSGYTF.

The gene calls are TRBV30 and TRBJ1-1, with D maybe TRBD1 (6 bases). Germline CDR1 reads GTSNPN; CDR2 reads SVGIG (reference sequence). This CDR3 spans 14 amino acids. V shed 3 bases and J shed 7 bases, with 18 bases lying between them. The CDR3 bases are TGTGCCTGGAGCTTTGGGGGCAGCTTATATGAAGCTTTCTTT. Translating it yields CAWSFGGSLYEAFF.

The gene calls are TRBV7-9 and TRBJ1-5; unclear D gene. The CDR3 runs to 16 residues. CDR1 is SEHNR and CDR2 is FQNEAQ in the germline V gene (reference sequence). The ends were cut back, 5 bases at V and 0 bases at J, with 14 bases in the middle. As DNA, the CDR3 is TGTGCCAGCAGCCTGGTGGGTTCAGGTAGCAATCAGCCCCAGCATTTT. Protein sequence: CASSLVGSGSNQPQHF. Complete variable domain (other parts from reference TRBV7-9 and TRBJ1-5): DTGVSQNPRHKITKRGQNVTFRCDPISEHNRLYWYRQTLGQGPEFLTYFQNEAQLEKSRLLSDRFSAERPKGSFSTLEIQRTEQGDSAMYLCASSLVGSGSNQPQHFGDGTRLSIL.

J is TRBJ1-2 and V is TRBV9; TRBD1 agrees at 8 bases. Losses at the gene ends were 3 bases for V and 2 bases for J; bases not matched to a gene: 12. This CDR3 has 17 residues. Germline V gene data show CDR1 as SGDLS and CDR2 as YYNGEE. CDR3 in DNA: TGTGCCAGCAGCGAAACCCTGCAGGGGGCGCTGAACTATGGCTACACCTTC. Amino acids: CASSETLQGALNYGYTF.

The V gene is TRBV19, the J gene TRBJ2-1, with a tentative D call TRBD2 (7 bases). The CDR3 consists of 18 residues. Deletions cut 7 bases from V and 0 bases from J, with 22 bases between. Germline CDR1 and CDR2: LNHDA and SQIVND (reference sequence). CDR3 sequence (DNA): TGTGCCAGTACCCAAGGGGGTCTGCGGGGGAACTCCTACAATGAGCAGTTCTTC. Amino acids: CASTQGGLRGNSYNEQFF.

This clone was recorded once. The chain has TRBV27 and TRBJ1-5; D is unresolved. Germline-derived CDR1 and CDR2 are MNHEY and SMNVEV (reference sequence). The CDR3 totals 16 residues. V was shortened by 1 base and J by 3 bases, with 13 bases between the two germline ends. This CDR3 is CASSLFPPRANQPQHF. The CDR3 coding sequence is TGTGCCAGCAGTTTATTCCCCCCCCGAGCCAATCAGCCCCAGCATTTT.

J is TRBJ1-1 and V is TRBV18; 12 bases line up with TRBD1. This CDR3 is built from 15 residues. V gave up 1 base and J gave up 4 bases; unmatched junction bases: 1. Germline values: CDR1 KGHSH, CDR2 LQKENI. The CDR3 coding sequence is TGTGCCAGCTCACCACGGGACAGGGGGCCCACTGAAGCTTTCTTT. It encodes CASSPRDRGPTEAFF.

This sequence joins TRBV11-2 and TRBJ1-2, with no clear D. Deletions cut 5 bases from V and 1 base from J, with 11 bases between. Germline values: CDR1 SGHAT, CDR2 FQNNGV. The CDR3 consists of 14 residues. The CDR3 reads CASSQRAGNYGYTF. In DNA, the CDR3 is TGTGCCAGCAGCCAGAGGGCTGGTAACTATGGCTACACCTTC.

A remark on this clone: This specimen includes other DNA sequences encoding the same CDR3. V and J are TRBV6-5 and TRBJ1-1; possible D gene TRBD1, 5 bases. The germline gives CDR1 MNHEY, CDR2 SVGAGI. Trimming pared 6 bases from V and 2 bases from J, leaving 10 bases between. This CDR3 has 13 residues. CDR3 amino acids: CASRRQGNTEAFF. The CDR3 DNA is TGTGCCAGCAGGCGGCAGGGTAACACTGAAGCTTTCTTT.

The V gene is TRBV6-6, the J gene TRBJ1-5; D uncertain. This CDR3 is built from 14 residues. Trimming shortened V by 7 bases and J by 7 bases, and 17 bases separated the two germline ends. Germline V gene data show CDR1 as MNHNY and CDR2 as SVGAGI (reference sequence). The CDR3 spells CASTLGGLRQPQHF. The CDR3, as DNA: TGTGCCAGCACGTTAGGAGGGTTGAGACAGCCCCAGCATTTT.

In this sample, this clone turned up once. The CDR3 region is CASSQESGGSYNSPLHF. Here the CDR3 DNA reads TGTGCCAGCAGCCAAGAGTCCGGGGGCTCCTATAATTCACCCCTCCACTTT. The chain joins TRBV3-1 (or the pseudogene TRBV3-2) to TRBJ1-6; D perhaps matches TRBD1 (5 bases). The V gene lost 0 bases and the J gene lost 0 bases, with 9 bases spanning the gap. This CDR3 is 17 amino acids long. Looked up from germline, CDR1 is LGHDT and CDR2 is YNNKEL (reference sequence).

The CDR3 sequence is CASSLTGVGDTQYF. CDR3 nucleotides: TGTGCCAGCAGTCTCACAGGGGTGGGAGATACGCAGTATTTT. This chain joins TRBV6-6 and TRBJ2-3, with TRBD1 matching 7 bases. The CDR3 covers 14 residues. Germline V lookup: CDR1 MNHNY, CDR2 SVGAGI (reference sequence). V shed 5 bases, J shed 5 bases, and the junction held 7 bases outside the gene matches.